This entry is about one TCR beta chain. Its antigen is not yet known. Base qualities are not recorded, but no much larger clone differs from it by a single base. The CDR3 holds 15 amino acids from the cysteine to the phenylalanine. Of the read, only the CDR3 DNA is kept; its 45 bases are in frame from base 1. The trim is 0 bases for V and 5 bases for J, with a gap of 11 bases between the germline ends. CDR1 and CDR2 are read off the germline V gene as SGHAT and FQNNGV. To prepare the library, 5' RACE was applied. The reads were generated on an Illumina HiSeq 2000. A universal primer binding site was introduced by template switching, and a unique molecular identifier was present in the final cDNA, enabling accurate counting of TCR cDNA molecules. First-strand cDNA for TCR alpha and beta chains was synthesized from specific primers in the conserved constant-segment region. To control for contamination, every cDNA library was double barcoded, receiving both a SMART-Mk sample barcode and Illumina barcodes. TruSeq adapter sequences and Illumina sample barcodes were added in two successive PCR steps. TCR alpha and beta cDNA libraries were sequenced on the Illumina HiSeq platform with custom primers. The study's own analysis went as follows. Unique molecular identifiers were extracted from raw reads with MiGEC, and CDR3 positions were determined with MiXCR. Recombination models were inferred per individual with the repgenHMM and IGoR tools using an EM algorithm. Shared clonotype analysis was performed with the tcR package in R, normalizing sharing by the product of cloneset sizes. Out-of-frame nonproductive sequences were analyzed to study raw recombination free of thymic and clonal selection effects. Using fastp at Q25 and MiXCR, TCRdb reprocessed the public reads and kept productive beta chains. Records with the same CDR3 protein are collapsed into one entry carrying the most frequent genes and DNA. These V and J calls rely on TCRdb rather than the paper's analysis. Recorded for this sample are roughly 350,000 distinct CDR3 sequences; approximately 8.8% of them occurred a single time. Clones ranked in the top ten supply roughly 8.9% of the sample.

This record belongs to a study of identical twins (dated by TCRdb to about 2016). General notes on the study: To test whether fetal clonotypes persist, the study used deep sequencing on TCR alpha and beta repertoires from monozygotic twins, unrelated adults of various ages, and cord blood. To rule out contamination, the twin experiments were replicated at different times with different library preparation protocols. Overall study results and their limits: Recombination models systematically underestimated out-of-frame TCR alpha sharing in monozygotic twins but agreed with sharing between unrelated individuals. Abundant cord blood beta clonotypes had fewer insertions, young adult naive repertoires showed a similar but weaker trend, and memory repertoires showed no such trend. Zero-insertion analyses could be partly confounded by invariant T cells such as MAIT and iNKT, although diverse VJ usage argued against such confounding for most clonotypes. Excess twin sharing in beta out-of-frame sequences was weaker because fewer shared sequences lowered the signal-to-noise ratio. Because the same donors could not be followed over many years, the conclusions depended on cross-sectional statistical analysis. Compared with coincidental sharing between unrelated individuals, out-of-frame TCR alpha sequences shared between twins showed an excess of sequences with low generation probability.

Every donor in the study was a healthy Caucasian. Three unrelated non-twin adults were also sequenced: a male aged 18 to 30, a male aged 50 to 60 and a female aged 50 to 60. Using Miltenyi CD45RO+ enrichment and human naive T-cell isolation kits, memory (CD45RO+) and naive T cells were isolated from PBMC. This TCR was recovered from a woman between 45 and 60 years old in good health. Sample: naive T cells sorted from blood. The label giving this sample's cell subset or site can be read as: cells isolated with a human naive T-cell isolation kit. The chain was built from TRBV11-2 and TRBJ1-5; perhaps TRBD1 is the D gene, with 5 bases matching. The CDR3 loop reads CASSLEAGRHQPQHF. The base sequence is TGTGCCAGCAGCTTAGAGGCAGGGAGGCATCAGCCCCAGCATTTT.